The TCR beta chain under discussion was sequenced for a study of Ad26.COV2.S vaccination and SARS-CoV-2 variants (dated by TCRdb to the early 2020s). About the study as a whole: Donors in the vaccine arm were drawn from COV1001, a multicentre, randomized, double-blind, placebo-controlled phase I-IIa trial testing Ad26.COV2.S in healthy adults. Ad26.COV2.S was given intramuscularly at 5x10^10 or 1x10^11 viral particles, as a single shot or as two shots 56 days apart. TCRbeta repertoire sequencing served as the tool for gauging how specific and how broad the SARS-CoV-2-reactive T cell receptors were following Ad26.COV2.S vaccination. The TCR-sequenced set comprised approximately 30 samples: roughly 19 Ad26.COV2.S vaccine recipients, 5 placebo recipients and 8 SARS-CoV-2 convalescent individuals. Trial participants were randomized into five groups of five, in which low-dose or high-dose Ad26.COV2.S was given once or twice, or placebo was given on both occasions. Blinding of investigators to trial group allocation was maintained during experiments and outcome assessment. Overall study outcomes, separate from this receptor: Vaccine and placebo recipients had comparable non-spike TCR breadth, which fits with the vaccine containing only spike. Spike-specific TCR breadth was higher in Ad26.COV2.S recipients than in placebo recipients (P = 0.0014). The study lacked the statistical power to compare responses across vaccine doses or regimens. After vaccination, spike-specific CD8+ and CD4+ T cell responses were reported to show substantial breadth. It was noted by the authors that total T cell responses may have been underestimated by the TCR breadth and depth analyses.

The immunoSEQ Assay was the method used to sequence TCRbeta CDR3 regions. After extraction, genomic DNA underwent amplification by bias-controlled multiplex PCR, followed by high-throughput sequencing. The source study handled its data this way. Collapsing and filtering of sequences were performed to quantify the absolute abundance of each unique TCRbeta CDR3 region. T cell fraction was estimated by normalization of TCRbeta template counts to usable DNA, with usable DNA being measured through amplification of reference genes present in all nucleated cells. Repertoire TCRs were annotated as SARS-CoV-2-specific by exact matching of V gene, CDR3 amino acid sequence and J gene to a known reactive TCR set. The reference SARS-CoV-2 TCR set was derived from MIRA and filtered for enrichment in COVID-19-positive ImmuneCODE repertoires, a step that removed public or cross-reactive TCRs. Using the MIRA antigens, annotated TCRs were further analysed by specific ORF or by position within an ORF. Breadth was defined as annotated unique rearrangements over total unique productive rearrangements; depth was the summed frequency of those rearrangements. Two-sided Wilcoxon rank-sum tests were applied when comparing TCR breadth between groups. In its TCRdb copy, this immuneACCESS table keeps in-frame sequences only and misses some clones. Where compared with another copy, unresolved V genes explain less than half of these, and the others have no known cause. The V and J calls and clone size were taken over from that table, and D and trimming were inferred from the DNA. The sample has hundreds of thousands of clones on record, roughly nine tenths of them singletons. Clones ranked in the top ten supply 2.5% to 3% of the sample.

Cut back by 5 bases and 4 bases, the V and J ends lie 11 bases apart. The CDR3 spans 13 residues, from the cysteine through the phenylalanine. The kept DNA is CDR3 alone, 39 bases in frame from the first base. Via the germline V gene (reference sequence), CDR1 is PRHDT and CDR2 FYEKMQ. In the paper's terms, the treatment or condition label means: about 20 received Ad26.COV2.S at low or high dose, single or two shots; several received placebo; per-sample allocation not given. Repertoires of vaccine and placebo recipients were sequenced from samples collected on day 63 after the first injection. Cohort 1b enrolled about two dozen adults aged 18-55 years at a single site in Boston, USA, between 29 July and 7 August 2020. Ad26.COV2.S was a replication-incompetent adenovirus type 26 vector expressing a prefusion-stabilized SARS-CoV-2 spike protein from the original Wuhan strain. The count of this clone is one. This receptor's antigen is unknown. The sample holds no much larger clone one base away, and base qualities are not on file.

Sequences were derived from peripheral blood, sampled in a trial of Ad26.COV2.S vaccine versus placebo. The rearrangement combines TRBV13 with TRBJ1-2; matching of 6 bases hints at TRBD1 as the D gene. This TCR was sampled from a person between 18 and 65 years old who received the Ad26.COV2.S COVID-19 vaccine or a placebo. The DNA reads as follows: TGTGCCAGCAGCATGGGACATTCCTATGGCTACACCTTC. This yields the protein CASSMGHSYGYTF.